Listed below are T cell receptor beta chains from one sample, sequenced in a study of CD8+ T cells in alopecia areata. Libraries were prepared by immunoSEQ multiplex PCR; TCRdb keeps only in-frame clonotypes and omits some of them. Altogether some 180,000 clones are present, roughly 60% being singletons, with the ten largest covering 1.7%. The starting material was CD4+ T cells sorted from blood, obtained at week 0. These receptor sequences come from a human donor with alopecia areata. Each CDR3 is given with its conserved first and last residue. A D gene is named only where the DNA matches it firmly. Rows give clone size only sometimes, using once, few, many, or a class for an expanded clone.

d_gene	v_gene	abundance	j_gene	CDR3nt	CDR3aa
TRBD1	TRBV7-9	-	TRBJ1-2	TGTGCCAGCAGCTTGATACTGGACAGGCCTGCGGGAGGCTACACCTTC	CASSLILDRPAGGYTF
-	TRBV7-9	-	TRBJ1-1	TGTGCCAGCAGTGTCAGGGAAAACACTGAAGCTTTCTTT	CASSVRENTEAFF
TRBD1	TRBV30	-	TRBJ2-5	TGTGCCTGGAGTGGGGGACAGGGGTCCGTCCAAGAGACCCAGTACTTC	CAWSGGQGSVQETQYF
-	TRBV18	few	TRBJ2-2	TGTGCCAGCTCACCACAAGTTGGGACCGTCGGCGGGGAGCTGTTTTTT	CASSPQVGTVGGELFF
-	TRBV10-1	-	TRBJ2-5	TGCGCCAGCAGTGACACGGGACTGCCTCAAGAGACCCAGTACTTC	CASSDTGLPQETQYF
-	TRBV2	-	TRBJ2-3	TGTGCCAGCAGTGAAACAGGACTAACCACAGATACGCAGTATTTT	CASSETGLTTDTQYF
TRBD2	TRBV7-2	-	TRBJ2-3	TGTGCCAGCAGCTTAGGACTAGCGATGATCACAGATACGCAGTATTTT	CASSLGLAMITDTQYF
-	TRBV2	-	TRBJ1-2	TGTGCCAGCAGTGAAGGACAGGACTATGGCTACACCTTC	CASSEGQDYGYTF
TRBD1	TRBV25-1	-	TRBJ1-1	TGTGCCAGCAGTGATTCGGGACAGCACACTGAAGCTTTCTTT	CASSDSGQHTEAFF
TRBD1	TRBV5-6	-	TRBJ2-6	TGTGCCAGCAGCCCGACAGGGCTAGGGGCCAACGTCCTGACTTTC	CASSPTGLGANVLTF
-	TRBV7-2	-	TRBJ1-1	TGTGCCAGCAGCTTACGGGGCCCGGTGAACACTGAAGCTTTCTTT	CASSLRGPVNTEAFF
TRBD1	TRBV4-3	once	TRBJ2-7	TGCGCCAGCAGCCAAGGCCCCGGGACAGGGGGCTACGAGCAGTACTTC	CASSQGPGTGGYEQYF
-	TRBV30	-	TRBJ1-1	TGTGCCTGGAGTGTACGGGGTTGGTTAGCTGAAGCTTTCTTT	CAWSVRGWLAEAFF
-	TRBV27	-	TRBJ1-6	TGTGCCAGCAGTTTTCCAGGAAAGACCCCTCACTTT	CASSFPGKTPHF
TRBD2	TRBV30	-	TRBJ2-7	TGTGCCTGGAGAATAATCAGCGGGGGGGCCGTCGAGCAGTACTTC	CAWRIISGGAVEQYF
-	TRBV11-2	-	TRBJ2-7	TGTGCCAGCAGCCCCTTTTCTTCCTACGAGCAGTACTTC	CASSPFSSYEQYF
TRBD1	TRBV7-2	-	TRBJ1-6	TGTGCCAGCAGCTTAGGGACAGGGAGGGATTCACCCCTCCACTTT	CASSLGTGRDSPLHF
TRBD2	TRBV4-3	-	TRBJ2-1	TGCGCCAGCAGCCAATTCCCGGGGGGTAGCTACAATGAGCAGTTCTTC	CASSQFPGGSYNEQFF
TRBD1	TRBV2	many	TRBJ1-5	TGTGCCAGCAGGTTACAGGGGGCTCGGCAGCCCCAGCATTTT	CASRLQGARQPQHF
-	TRBV30	-	TRBJ1-2	TGTGCCTGGAGTGGAGCAAATGGCTACACCTTC	CAWSGANGYTF
TRBD1	TRBV4-2	-	TRBJ1-2	TGTGCCAGCAGCCCAGGACAGGACTATGGCTACACCTTC	CASSPGQDYGYTF
TRBD2	TRBV29-1	-	TRBJ2-5	TGCAGCGCTGCGGGGGGTAAAGAGACCCAGTACTTC	CSAAGGKETQYF
TRBD1	TRBV7-9	-	TRBJ2-1	TGTGCCAGCAGCGTACAGGGGATTGAGCAGTTCTTC	CASSVQGIEQFF
TRBD1	TRBV28	few	TRBJ1-6	TGTGCCAGCGGACAGGGGGCCTTGAATTCACCCCTCCACTTT	CASGQGALNSPLHF
-	TRBV20-1	-	TRBJ1-2	TGCAGTGCTAAGGGCACCAATGGCTACACCTTC	CSAKGTNGYTF
TRBD2	TRBV5-4	-	TRBJ2-5	TGTGCCAGCAGCTTGGAGGCGGGGGGATTCCAAGAGACCCAGTACTTC	CASSLEAGGFQETQYF
TRBD1	TRBV29-1	-	TRBJ2-5	TGCAGCGCCTGGCAGGGGGTTGAGACCCAGTACTTC	CSAWQGVETQYF
TRBD2	TRBV13	-	TRBJ2-3	TGTGCCAGCAGCCTCGGACTAGCGGGGGGGCCCCTAGCAGATACGCAGTATTTT	CASSLGLAGGPLADTQYF
-	TRBV30	-	TRBJ2-2	TGTGCCTGGAGTCCGATGGACGGGGAGCTGTTTTTT	CAWSPMDGELFF
-	TRBV6-1	-	TRBJ1-5	TGTGCCAGCAGTAAAACAGGCCCCAGGCAGCCCCAGCATTTT	CASSKTGPRQPQHF
-	TRBV7-2	-	TRBJ1-2	TGTGCCAGCAGCTTAGCCGGGGGGCGAGATGGCTACACCTTC	CASSLAGGRDGYTF
-	TRBV25-1	-	TRBJ1-5	TGTGCCAGCAGTGAATCCGGTTGGCCCCAGCATTTT	CASSESGWPQHF
-	TRBV7-2	-	TRBJ1-4	TGTGCCAGCAGCTCTGCTGAAAAACTGTTTTTT	CASSSAEKLFF
TRBD1	TRBV27	-	TRBJ2-7	TGTGCCAGCAGTTTATCGACAGGGGGCTACTACGAGCAGTACTTC	CASSLSTGGYYEQYF
TRBD2	TRBV7-2	-	TRBJ2-1	TGTGCCAGCAGCTTATTCGGGACTAGCGATAATGAGCAGTTCTTC	CASSLFGTSDNEQFF
-	TRBV30	-	TRBJ2-6	TGTGCCTGGAGTCTGAGACAGGATCTTATCTCTGGGGCCAACGTCCTGACTTTC	CAWSLRQDLISGANVLTF
-	TRBV6-1	few	TRBJ2-3	TGTGCCAGCACCTGGACTGTGGCAGATACGCAGTATTTT	CASTWTVADTQYF
-	TRBV30	-	TRBJ1-2	TGTGCCTGGAGGGGAGACAGATACAACTATGGCTACACCTTC	CAWRGDRYNYGYTF
-	TRBV29-1	few	TRBJ2-7	TGCAGCGTTGAAGATCAACAGGGCGGCTACGAGCAGTACTTC	CSVEDQQGGYEQYF